Following are 17 T cell receptor beta chains from one sample sequenced in a study of blood T cell repertoires in COVID-19. Libraries were prepared by immunoSEQ multiplex PCR; TCRdb keeps only in-frame clonotypes and omits some of them. Of around 150,000 clones in the sample, more than 75% were seen once. Sequencing used PBMCs or T cells enriched from blood (not recorded which). These receptors originate from a woman between 45 and 60 years old who had recovered from COVID-19.

The genes are TRBV5-1 and TRBJ2-1; the match to TRBD2 covers 7 bases. Germline V CDR1 and CDR2: SGHRS, YFSETQ. The V segment lost 5 bases and the J segment 6 bases; nucleotides outside the gene matches: 8. The CDR3 is 14 amino acids. The CDR3 coding sequence is TGCGCCAGCAGGAGAGCGGGGTCAGTCAATGAGCAGTTCTTC. Its protein product is CASRRAGSVNEQFF. The entire variable domain, with the rest obtained from reference TRBV5-1 and TRBJ2-1, is as follows: KAGVTQTPRYLIKTRGQQVTLSCSPISGHRSVSWYQQTPGQGLQFLFEYFSETQRNKGNFPGRFSGRQFSNSRSEMNVSTLELGDSALYLCASRRAGSVNEQFFGPGTRLTVL.

Of note for this clone: A junction boundary mismatches the germline segment, possibly from a read error. The chain links TRBV19 to TRBJ1-3; 9 nucleotides align to TRBD1. CDR1 and CDR2 (germline): LNHDA, SQIVND (reference sequence). There are 12 residues in the CDR3. The CDR3 region has the DNA TGTGCCAGTAGTAGAACAGGGGGCCCACCCAGTTTT. This encodes CASSRTGGPPSF.

CDR3 in DNA: TGTGCCAGCAGCGCCCAACAGGGGGCGCTTGGCTACACCTTC. Translation: CASSAQQGALGYTF. This chain joins TRBV9 and TRBJ1-2; TRBD1 matches at 9 bases. In germline, CDR1 is SGDLS, CDR2 YYNGEE. The CDR3 sequence is 14 residues long. After removal of 3 bases from V and 7 bases from J, the junction contained 7 bases not matched to a gene.

The genes are TRBV30 and TRBJ2-7; the D gene is possibly TRBD2 (6 bases). The germline V gene has CDR1 GTSNPN and CDR2 SVGIG (reference sequence). The V and J ends lost 0 bases and 12 bases respectively, with 12 bases between them. The CDR3 is made up of 11 amino acids. CDR3 sequence reads: CAWSVGGWGYF. The CDR3 DNA sequence: TGTGCCTGGAGTGTTGGAGGGTGGGGGTACTTC.

This chain links TRBV18 with TRBJ2-5, with 7 bases lining up with TRBD2. Germline CDR1 is KGHSH and CDR2 is LQKENI. The trim removed 3 bases at V and 3 bases at J, leaving 4 bases unmatched. This CDR3 comprises 14 residues. CDR3 residues: CASSPLGREETQYF. The CDR3, as DNA: TGTGCCAGCTCACCTCTGGGGAGGGAAGAGACCCAGTACTTC.

The chain employs TRBV19 and TRBJ1-2; 7 nucleotides match TRBD1. CDR1 and CDR2 (germline): LNHDA, SQIVND (reference sequence). Trimming cost V 7 bases and J 4 bases; bases outside gene matches: 6. This CDR3 has 13 amino acids. CDR3 region: CASNLGTAYGYTF. CDR3 nucleotides: TGTGCCAGTAACCTTGGGACAGCCTATGGCTACACCTTC. The full variable domain, in which reference TRBV19 and TRBJ1-2 provide the parts outside the CDR3, is DGGITQSPKYLFRKEGQNVTLSCEQNLNHDAMYWYRQDPGQGLRLIYYSQIVNDFQKGDIAEGYSVSREKKESFPLTVTSAQKNPTAFYLCASNLGTAYGYTFGSGTRLTVV.

This clone was counted a few times. The V and J genes are TRBV19 and TRBJ2-7; 10 bases line up with TRBD2. Germline V gene lookup returns CDR1 LNHDA and CDR2 SQIVND (reference sequence). The J segment lost 2 bases and the V segment lost 6 bases, leaving 10 bases of the junction unmatched. There are 16 residues in the CDR3. CDR3 residues: CASRIGSGGNTYEQYF. The CDR3 DNA reads as TGTGCCAGTAGAATTGGTAGCGGGGGGAATACCTACGAGCAGTACTTC.

The chain carries TRBV6-5 and TRBJ2-5, with D possibly TRBD2 on 5 matching bases. CDR1 and CDR2 (germline): MNHEY, SVGAGI. The CDR3 contains 15 residues. V shed 6 bases and J shed 3 bases, with 17 bases lying between them. CDR3 nucleotides: TGTGCCAGCAGAACAGATCCGGGATTCGAAGAGACCCAGTACTTC. Amino acid sequence: CASRTDPGFEETQYF.

The CDR3 sequence: CASSTSSTGVTYEQYF. DNA of the CDR3: TGTGCCAGTAGTACGTCATCGACAGGTGTAACCTACGAGCAGTACTTC. The chain is built from TRBV19 and TRBJ2-7; maybe TRBD1 (6 bases). Per the germline V gene, CDR1 is LNHDA and CDR2 is SQIVND (reference sequence). Trimming took off 4 bases at V and 2 bases at J, with 18 bases between the two ends. This CDR3 region has 16 residues.

The chain recombines TRBV20-1 with TRBJ1-1; D may be TRBD1 (5 bases). The CDR3 sequence is 11 residues long. Germline assignment: CDR1 DFQATT and CDR2 SNEGSKA (reference sequence). With 4 bases removed from V and 5 bases from J, the gap between germline ends came to 8 bases. The CDR3 reads CSATGITEAFF. The CDR3 region has the DNA TGCAGTGCTACAGGGATAACTGAAGCTTTCTTT.

This clone has a single count. V and J are TRBV4-2 and TRBJ1-4; no firm D call. V was shortened by 0 bases and J by 4 bases, with 12 bases between the two germline ends. The CDR3 consists of 16 residues. Per the germline V gene, CDR1 is LGHNA and CDR2 is YNFKEQ. The CDR3 loop reads CASSQERSRGNEKLFF. In DNA form, the CDR3 reads TGTGCCAGCAGCCAAGAGAGGAGTCGGGGTAATGAAAAACTGTTTTTT.

This chain links TRBV12-5 with TRBJ2-4; TRBD1 is a possible D gene (6 bases). Germline CDR1 LGHNT, CDR2 FRNRAP. The V end lost 9 bases, the J end lost 0 bases, and 18 bases lay between the germline ends. CDR3 length equals 16 residues. The CDR3 sequence is CASALGGVLAKNIQYF. Written as DNA, the CDR3 is TGTGCTAGCGCCCTTGGGGGCGTTTTAGCCAAAAACATTCAGTACTTC.

This clone was seen once. The genes are TRBV6-1 and TRBJ1-5; D not certain. The CDR3 sequence is 16 residues long. Trimming pared 0 bases from V and 0 bases from J, leaving 9 bases between. The germline V gene encodes CDR1 MNHNS and CDR2 SASEGT. The CDR3 loop is CASSEATVNSNQPQHF. In nucleotides, the CDR3 is TGTGCCAGCAGTGAAGCCACGGTTAATAGCAATCAGCCCCAGCATTTT.

V is TRBV7-9 and J is TRBJ2-7; 12 bases fit TRBD2. In germline, CDR1 is SEHNR, CDR2 FQNEAQ (reference sequence). This CDR3 contains 16 residues. V was pared by 1 base and J by 2 bases, with 3 bases of the junction left unmatched. DNA for the CDR3: TGTGCCAGCAGCTTAGGACTAGCGGGGGCCACCTACGAGCAGTACTTC. The encoded protein is CASSLGLAGATYEQYF. Filled out from reference TRBV7-9 and TRBJ2-7, the complete variable domain reads DTGVSQNPRHKITKRGQNVTFRCDPISEHNRLYWYRQTLGQGPEFLTYFQNEAQLEKSRLLSDRFSAERPKGSFSTLEIQRTEQGDSAMYLCASSLGLAGATYEQYFGPGTRLTVT.

The chain is built from TRBV7-6 and TRBJ2-5, with D maybe TRBD2 (5 bases). The CDR3 contains 16 residues. Germline-derived CDR1 and CDR2 are SGHVS and FNYEAQ. V lost 1 base, J lost 1 base, and 13 bases lay in between. CDR3: CASSLDSGFPQETQYF. The CDR3 nucleotides read TGTGCCAGCAGCTTAGATTCGGGGTTCCCCCAAGAGACCCAGTACTTC.

V gene TRBV4-2 combines with J gene TRBJ2-2, with TRBD1 as a possible D gene (6 bases). Between the trimmed V and J ends, which lost 4 bases and 0 bases, there was a span of 15 bases. The CDR3 is made up of 17 amino acids. Germline V gene sequence: CDR1 LGHNA, CDR2 YNFKEQ. CDR3 protein: CASSPPWTDSNTGELFF. The CDR3 DNA is TGTGCCAGCAGCCCCCCCTGGACAGATTCGAACACCGGGGAGCTGTTTTTT.

This chain links TRBV5-1 with TRBJ1-4; TRBD1 agrees at 11 bases. Per germline, CDR1 SGHRS and CDR2 YFSETQ. The J segment lost 8 bases and the V segment lost 6 bases, leaving 6 bases of the junction unmatched. The CDR3 has 14 amino acids. Here the CDR3 reads CASNGTGGEEKLFF. The DNA for the CDR3 is TGCGCCAGCAACGGGACAGGGGGAGAGGAAAAACTGTTTTTT.